This TCR beta chain is from a study of regulatory T cells in long-lasting Graves disease. Specified time point: newly diagnosed GD, antithyroid drugs for less than 3 months. PBMCs provided the RNA from which the TCR library was made. Building the TCR beta libraries relied on iRepertoire HTBI primers, and CDR3 regions underwent Arm-PCR. TCRdb fed the multiplex PCR reads into MiXCR, producing one record per CDR3 protein. The sample has 400,000 to 450,000 distinct CDR3 sequences; about 15% are singletons. To note about this clonotype: The conserved phenylalanine or tryptophan normally closing the CDR3 is absent here, so this likely arose from a read error.

The sample also formed part of further work on T cells in Graves' hyperthyroidism and ophthalmopathy. This second study says: Most clonotypes expanded in the thyroid (above 0.001) were also present in blood.

The sequence derives from a woman between 25 and 40 years old with Graves disease. The sample here was peripheral blood mononuclear cells (PBMCs), taken at new diagnosis, from a patient treated with antithyroid drugs.

The CDR3 reads CSASFPVPDTQYL. For the CDR3, the DNA is TGCAGTGCTAGCTTCCCCGTCCCAGATACGCAGTATCTT. J is TRBJ2-3 and V is TRBV20-1; D unclear. The CDR3 totals 13 residues. Between the trimmed V and J ends, which lost 3 bases and 4 bases, there was a span of 11 bases. CDR1 is DFQATT and CDR2 is SNEGSKA in the germline V gene (reference sequence).